These T cell receptor beta chains were read from a single sample in a study of T cell responses to AZD1222 COVID-19 vaccine. Profiled with immunoSEQ multiplex PCR; TCRdb holds only in-frame clones, not every one. The table lists around 71,000 clones, 80% to 85% of them singletons. The source was peripheral blood, collected on day 0 of AZD1222 vaccination. These receptors came from an adult in good health. Both conserved end residues are part of each CDR3. D genes are given only for firm matches. For some rows the clone size is stated as once, few or many, or as a class when expanded; others skip it.

cdr3_aa: CASSRGRVDQPQHF
cdr3_nt: TGTGCCAGCAGCAGGGGCAGGGTTGATCAGCCCCAGCATTTT
j_call: TRBJ1-5
d_call: -
clone_size: -
v_call: TRBV6-2/TRBV6-3

cdr3_aa: CASSYVAGAAYGYTF
cdr3_nt: TGTGCCAGCAGTTACGTCGCGGGGGCAGCCTATGGCTACACCTTC
j_call: TRBJ1-2
d_call: -
clone_size: -
v_call: TRBV6-5

cdr3_aa: CASSLGGSGQELFF
cdr3_nt: TGTGCCAGCAGCTTAGGAGGGTCTGGGCAGGAGCTGTTTTTT
j_call: TRBJ2-2
d_call: -
clone_size: -
v_call: TRBV7-9

cdr3_aa: CASSLASGPLNQPQHF
cdr3_nt: TGTGCCAGCAGCTTAGCCTCAGGGCCCTTGAATCAGCCCCAGCATTTT
j_call: TRBJ1-5
d_call: -
clone_size: -
v_call: TRBV7-8

cdr3_aa: CASSLQGSSYEQYF
cdr3_nt: TGTGCCAGCAGCTTGCAGGGGTCCTCCTACGAGCAGTACTTC
j_call: TRBJ2-7
d_call: -
clone_size: once
v_call: TRBV5-4

cdr3_aa: CASSLDRGGSGNTIYF
cdr3_nt: TGTGCCAGCAGCTTAGATAGGGGAGGCTCTGGAAACACCATATATTTT
j_call: TRBJ1-3
d_call: -
clone_size: -
v_call: TRBV11-2

cdr3_aa: CASRAGVYNEQFF
cdr3_nt: TGTGCCAGCAGGGCGGGAGTGTACAATGAGCAGTTCTTC
j_call: TRBJ2-1
d_call: TRBD2
clone_size: -
v_call: TRBV6-5

cdr3_aa: CASSGGGQGAYYGYTF
cdr3_nt: TGTGCCAGCAGCGGCGGGGGACAGGGGGCATACTATGGCTACACCTTC
j_call: TRBJ1-2
d_call: TRBD1
clone_size: -
v_call: TRBV7-2

cdr3_aa: CEIGPRYF
cdr3_nt: TGCGAAATCGGGCCCAGGTACTTC
j_call: TRBJ2-5
d_call: -
clone_size: -
v_call: TRBV4-1

cdr3_aa: CASSLGSGGLAGEVQYF
cdr3_nt: TGTGCCAGCAGCTTGGGCTCTGGAGGACTAGCGGGAGAGGTCCAGTACTTC
j_call: TRBJ2-5
d_call: TRBD2
clone_size: -
v_call: TRBV5-6

cdr3_aa: CASSLTAGDGNEQFF
cdr3_nt: TGTGCCAGCAGCTTAACAGCGGGAGATGGGAATGAGCAGTTCTTC
j_call: TRBJ2-1
d_call: TRBD2
clone_size: few
v_call: TRBV7-2

cdr3_aa: CASSISAVAEQYF
cdr3_nt: TGTGCCAGTAGTATCTCGGCGGTAGCTGAGCAGTACTTC
j_call: TRBJ2-7
d_call: -
clone_size: -
v_call: TRBV19

cdr3_aa: CASSSRLAGVETQYF
cdr3_nt: TGTGCCAGCAGCTCCCGACTAGCGGGAGTTGAGACCCAGTACTTC
j_call: TRBJ2-5
d_call: TRBD2
clone_size: -
v_call: TRBV7-6

cdr3_aa: CASSLVINEKLFF
cdr3_nt: TGTGCCAGCAGCTTAGTAATTAATGAAAAACTGTTTTTT
j_call: TRBJ1-4
d_call: -
clone_size: -
v_call: TRBV7-9

cdr3_aa: CATSRDRQGSGYTF
cdr3_nt: TGTGCCACCAGCAGAGATAGGCAGGGGTCAGGCTACACCTTC
j_call: TRBJ1-2
d_call: -
clone_size: -
v_call: TRBV15

cdr3_aa: CASSPTPRLGTDTQYF
cdr3_nt: TGTGCCAGCAGCCCGACACCCCGGCTGGGCACAGATACGCAGTATTTT
j_call: TRBJ2-3
d_call: -
clone_size: -
v_call: TRBV5-8

cdr3_aa: CASSYRDRPNTEAFF
cdr3_nt: TGTGCCAGCAGTTACCGGGACCGACCGAACACTGAAGCTTTCTTT
j_call: TRBJ1-1
d_call: -
clone_size: -
v_call: TRBV6-5

cdr3_aa: CAWRDSSYEQYF
cdr3_nt: TGTGCCTGGAGGGACAGCTCCTACGAGCAGTACTTC
j_call: TRBJ2-7
d_call: -
clone_size: -
v_call: TRBV30

cdr3_aa: CASSFTPTGDGYTF
cdr3_nt: TGTGCCAGCAGCTTCACCCCCACAGGGGATGGCTACACCTTC
j_call: TRBJ1-2
d_call: TRBD1
clone_size: -
v_call: TRBV7-2

cdr3_aa: CASSLEQGYGYTF
cdr3_nt: TGTGCCAGCAGCTTAGAACAGGGCTATGGCTACACCTTC
j_call: TRBJ1-2
d_call: -
clone_size: few
v_call: TRBV7-2

cdr3_aa: CASSQGRTNTGELFF
cdr3_nt: TGTGCCAGCAGCCAGGGACGAACGAACACCGGGGAGCTGTTTTTT
j_call: TRBJ2-2
d_call: -
clone_size: few
v_call: TRBV11-2

cdr3_aa: CASSSADQETQYF
cdr3_nt: TGTGCCAGCAGTTCTGCGGACCAAGAGACCCAGTACTTC
j_call: TRBJ2-5
d_call: -
clone_size: -
v_call: TRBV6-2/TRBV6-3

cdr3_aa: CASSKTGTSIHEQFF
cdr3_nt: TGTGCCAGCAGTAAAACCGGGACTAGCATCCATGAGCAGTTCTTC
j_call: TRBJ2-1
d_call: TRBD2
clone_size: once
v_call: TRBV27

cdr3_aa: CATDSTYSNQPQHF
cdr3_nt: TGTGCCACCGACAGCACCTATAGCAATCAGCCCCAGCATTTT
j_call: TRBJ1-5
d_call: -
clone_size: -
v_call: TRBV6-5

cdr3_aa: CASSEPGQGANLAGANVLTF
cdr3_nt: TGCGCCAGCAGTGAGCCGGGACAGGGGGCGAACCTCGCTGGGGCCAACGTCCTGACTTTC
j_call: TRBJ2-6
d_call: TRBD1
clone_size: -
v_call: TRBV10-1

cdr3_aa: CASSFGREVPQHF
cdr3_nt: TGTGCCAGCAGTTTTGGGAGGGAGGTCCCCCAGCATTTT
j_call: TRBJ1-5
d_call: -
clone_size: few
v_call: TRBV12-3/TRBV12-4

cdr3_aa: CASSPRTGGEFGYTF
cdr3_nt: TGCGCCAGCAGCCCTAGGACAGGGGGCGAGTTTGGCTACACCTTC
j_call: TRBJ1-2
d_call: TRBD1
clone_size: -
v_call: TRBV4-3

cdr3_aa: CASSLASTALSTEAFF
cdr3_nt: TGTGCCAGCAGCTTAGCTTCAACCGCTCTATCCACTGAAGCTTTCTTT
j_call: TRBJ1-1
d_call: -
clone_size: -
v_call: TRBV7-9

cdr3_aa: CASSSARGGETQYF
cdr3_nt: TGTGCCAGCAGCTCTGCCAGGGGCGGGGAGACCCAGTACTTC
j_call: TRBJ2-5
d_call: -
clone_size: -
v_call: TRBV5-4

cdr3_aa: CAISVGGNQPQHF
cdr3_nt: TGTGCCATCAGTGTAGGAGGCAATCAGCCCCAGCATTTT
j_call: TRBJ1-5
d_call: -
clone_size: -
v_call: TRBV10-3

cdr3_aa: CASSSLRTEAFF
cdr3_nt: TGTGCCAGCAGTTCCCTAAGGACTGAAGCTTTCTTT
j_call: TRBJ1-1
d_call: -
clone_size: many
v_call: TRBV6-2/TRBV6-3

cdr3_aa: CASTSGTSRLPEQYF
cdr3_nt: TGTGCCAGCACAAGTGGGACTAGCAGACTACCTGAGCAGTACTTC
j_call: TRBJ2-7
d_call: TRBD2
clone_size: -
v_call: TRBV6-5

cdr3_aa: CASSLTGGTANTEAFF
cdr3_nt: TGTGCCAGCAGCTTAACGGGTGGGACAGCGAACACTGAAGCTTTCTTT
j_call: TRBJ1-1
d_call: TRBD1
clone_size: -
v_call: TRBV7-3

cdr3_aa: CASSLGGSQPQHF
cdr3_nt: TGTGCCAGCAGTTTAGGGGGATCCCAGCCCCAGCATTTT
j_call: TRBJ1-5
d_call: -
clone_size: -
v_call: TRBV12-3/TRBV12-4

cdr3_aa: CASSLGFDGGADTQYF
cdr3_nt: TGTGCCAGCAGCTTAGGGTTCGACGGGGGGGCAGATACGCAGTATTTT
j_call: TRBJ2-3
d_call: TRBD2
clone_size: -
v_call: TRBV7-3

cdr3_aa: CASSPGQGTTDTQYF
cdr3_nt: TGTGCCAGCAGCCCCGGACAGGGTACCACAGATACGCAGTATTTT
j_call: TRBJ2-3
d_call: TRBD1
clone_size: -
v_call: TRBV5-4

cdr3_aa: CASSSRGSQNTGELFF
cdr3_nt: TGTGCCAGCAGCTCAAGAGGGAGCCAAAACACCGGGGAGCTGTTTTTT
j_call: TRBJ2-2
d_call: -
clone_size: few
v_call: TRBV7-6

cdr3_aa: CASSHRAAGQGAGSSPLHF
cdr3_nt: TGCGCCAGCAGCCACAGGGCAGCAGGACAGGGGGCAGGGAGTTCACCCCTCCACTTT
j_call: TRBJ1-6
d_call: TRBD1
clone_size: -
v_call: TRBV4-1

cdr3_aa: CASSLRDSVEKLFF
cdr3_nt: TGTGCCAGCAGCTTACGGGACTCGGTCGAAAAACTGTTTTTT
j_call: TRBJ1-4
d_call: -
clone_size: -
v_call: TRBV5-4

cdr3_aa: CASSQPCWYNEQFF
cdr3_nt: TGCGCCAGCAGTCAACCATGTTGGTACAATGAGCAGTTCTTC
j_call: TRBJ2-1
d_call: -
clone_size: -
v_call: TRBV23-1

cdr3_aa: CASSLVPSGGASEQFF
cdr3_nt: TGCGCCAGCAGCTTGGTTCCTAGCGGGGGGGCCAGTGAGCAGTTCTTC
j_call: TRBJ2-1
d_call: TRBD2
clone_size: -
v_call: TRBV5-1

cdr3_aa: CASSIWTGDNEQFF
cdr3_nt: TGTGCCAGTAGTATTTGGACAGGCGACAATGAGCAGTTCTTC
j_call: TRBJ2-1
d_call: TRBD1
clone_size: -
v_call: TRBV19

cdr3_aa: CASSQKGNEQFF
cdr3_nt: TGTGCCAGCAGCCAAAAAGGTAATGAGCAGTTCTTC
j_call: TRBJ2-1
d_call: -
clone_size: -
v_call: TRBV3-1/TRBV3-2

cdr3_aa: CASSSGGLYALVQF
cdr3_nt: TGTGCCAGCTCGTCGGGGGGGCTTTATGCCCTCGTCCAATTT
j_call: TRBJ1-1
d_call: -
clone_size: -
v_call: TRBV18

cdr3_aa: CASTPQGRERYYEQYF
cdr3_nt: TGTGCCAGCACCCCCCAGGGGCGGGAGAGGTATTACGAGCAGTACTTC
j_call: TRBJ2-7
d_call: -
clone_size: -
v_call: TRBV6-2/TRBV6-3

cdr3_aa: CASSQDIGTGGVYGYTF
cdr3_nt: TGCGCCAGCAGCCAAGATATAGGGACAGGGGGCGTCTATGGCTACACCTTC
j_call: TRBJ1-2
d_call: TRBD1
clone_size: -
v_call: TRBV4-3

cdr3_aa: CASSPTGLAVGLAKNIQYF
cdr3_nt: TGTGCCAGCAGTCCCACGGGACTAGCGGTGGGACTAGCCAAAAACATTCAGTACTTC
j_call: TRBJ2-4
d_call: TRBD2
clone_size: few
v_call: TRBV27

cdr3_aa: CASSLEVFSHNSPLHF
cdr3_nt: TGCGCCAGCAGCTTGGAAGTTTTTTCTCATAATTCACCCCTCCACTTT
j_call: TRBJ1-6
d_call: -
clone_size: -
v_call: TRBV5-1

cdr3_aa: CASRLVYRVAEAFF
cdr3_nt: TGTGCAAGTCGCTTAGTATACAGGGTCGCTGAAGCTTTCTTT
j_call: TRBJ1-1
d_call: -
clone_size: -
v_call: TRBV12-2

cdr3_aa: CASSLGSSGNTIYF
cdr3_nt: TGCGCCAGCAGCTTGGGGAGCTCTGGAAACACCATATATTTT
j_call: TRBJ1-3
d_call: -
clone_size: -
v_call: TRBV5-1

cdr3_aa: CASSLGSGGSTEAFF
cdr3_nt: TGTGCCAGCAGCTTGGGTTCCGGGGGCTCCACTGAAGCTTTCTTT
j_call: TRBJ1-1
d_call: -
clone_size: -
v_call: TRBV5-8

cdr3_aa: CASSLRTGPLRGSNEKLFF
cdr3_nt: TGTGCCAGCAGCCTCCGTACAGGCCCATTGAGGGGCTCTAATGAAAAACTGTTTTTT
j_call: TRBJ1-4
d_call: -
clone_size: -
v_call: TRBV7-9

cdr3_aa: CASSPLLSYEQYF
cdr3_nt: TGTGCCAGCTCACCCCTCCTCTCCTACGAGCAGTACTTC
j_call: TRBJ2-7
d_call: -
clone_size: -
v_call: TRBV18

cdr3_aa: CASSQGGGTGYTF
cdr3_nt: TGTGCCAGCAGCCAAGGAGGGGGGACTGGCTACACCTTC
j_call: TRBJ1-2
d_call: -
clone_size: -
v_call: TRBV3-1/TRBV3-2

cdr3_aa: CASSLNDRGGAFF
cdr3_nt: TGTGCCAGCAGCTTAAACGACAGAGGAGGAGCTTTCTTT
j_call: TRBJ1-1
d_call: -
clone_size: -
v_call: TRBV7-2

cdr3_aa: CASREGGSHSEQFF
cdr3_nt: TGTGCCAGTAGGGAGGGAGGGTCCCACAGTGAGCAGTTCTTC
j_call: TRBJ2-1
d_call: TRBD2
clone_size: -
v_call: TRBV19

cdr3_aa: CASETSASSTDTQYF
cdr3_nt: TGTGCCAGCGAAACTAGCGCCTCTAGCACAGATACGCAGTATTTT
j_call: TRBJ2-3
d_call: TRBD2
clone_size: -
v_call: TRBV7-9